A single sample is the source of the 8 T cell receptor beta chains below, sequenced in a study of T cell changes during pregnancy in multiple sclerosis. Assay used: immunoSEQ multiplex PCR; TCRdb lists only in-frame clones, some missing. The sample has around 92,000 clones; approximately 92% are singletons. Sequences were derived from peripheral blood, sampled in the first trimester of pregnancy. The receptors were sampled from a female donor with multiple sclerosis, enrolled in a pregnancy study.

This clone appeared a single time. Written as DNA, the CDR3 is TGTGCCAGCGGGACAGTGAAGAACTATGGCTACACCTTC. Its protein product is CASGTVKNYGYTF. This rearrangement joins TRBV11-2 to TRBJ1-2; 7 positions match TRBD1. Losses at the gene ends were 8 bases for V and 2 bases for J; bases not matched to a gene: 5. The CDR3 loop spans 13 amino acids. The germline CDR1 and CDR2 sequences are SGHAT and FQNNGV.

In DNA form, the CDR3 reads TGTGCCAGCAGTGGGACAAACCCCTACGAGCAGTACTTC. Residues: CASSGTNPYEQYF. The chain joins TRBV14 to TRBJ2-7; a possible D gene is TRBD1 (6 bases). Germline CDR1 and CDR2: SGHDN and FVKESK. The V end was cut by 6 bases, the J end by 2 bases, with 11 bases between. This CDR3 has 13 residues.

The genes are TRBV29-1 and TRBJ2-1, with 14 bases aligning to TRBD2. Germline CDR1 reads SQVTM; CDR2 reads ANQGSEA. The CDR3 is made up of 13 amino acids. The V and J ends lost 6 bases and 15 bases, in that order; junction bases with no gene match: 10. The CDR3 region is CSVTWTSGGHLFF. The CDR3 DNA follows: TGCAGCGTGACCTGGACTAGCGGGGGGCATTTGTTCTTC.

The chain uses TRBV5-4 and TRBJ2-3, with TRBD1 identical over 7 bases. The CDR3 loop spans 14 amino acids. CDR1 SGHNT and CDR2 YYREEE come from the germline V gene (reference sequence). The ends lost 4 bases at V and 2 bases at J; junction bases unmatched: 4. The CDR3 DNA reads TGTGCCAGCAGCCGACAGGGCACCACAGATACGCAGTATTTT. It yields the protein CASSRQGTTDTQYF. The full variable domain, its missing parts supplied by reference TRBV5-4 and TRBJ2-3, is ETGVTQSPTHLIKTRGQQVTLRCSSQSGHNTVSWYQQALGQGPQFIFQYYREEENGRGNFPPRFSGLQFPNYSSELNVNALELDDSALYLCASSRQGTTDTQYFGPGTRLTVL.

For the CDR3, the DNA is TGTGCCAGCAGCGTAGGGACAGGGGGAAGAAACACTGAAGCTTTCTTT. Translating gives CASSVGTGGRNTEAFF. The chain couples TRBV9 to TRBJ1-1; 10 positions agree with TRBD1. This CDR3 contains 16 residues. The junction had 4 bases not matched to a gene; V was cut back by 0 bases and J by 2 bases. CDR1 is SGDLS and CDR2 is YYNGEE in the germline V gene.

The sample holds one count of this clone. This sequence joins TRBV5-1 and TRBJ2-7; D unresolved. Per germline, CDR1 SGHRS and CDR2 YFSETQ. V lost 0 bases and J 2 bases, leaving 12 bases between the germline ends. CDR3 size: 15 residues. The CDR3 protein is CASSLVGPLPYEQYF. CDR3 coding DNA: TGCGCCAGCAGCTTGGTTGGGCCTCTACCCTACGAGCAGTACTTC.

The V gene is TRBV7-6, the J gene TRBJ2-1; TRBD2 might be the D (6 bases). V was shortened by 3 bases and J by 6 bases, with 12 bases between the two germline ends. Germline V gene sequence: CDR1 SGHVS, CDR2 FNYEAQ. The CDR3 spans 14 residues. The CDR3 protein is CASSLGGGSNEQFF. The CDR3 DNA reads as TGTGCCAGCAGCTTGGGGGGAGGAAGCAATGAGCAGTTCTTC.

The V gene is TRBV2, the J gene TRBJ2-1, with TRBD2 identical over 9 bases. V shed 1 base and J 2 bases; nucleotides not matched to a gene: 3. The CDR3 length is 16 residues. The germline V gene encodes CDR1 SNHLY and CDR2 FYNNEI. The CDR3 DNA is TGTGCCAGCAGTGAAGAGGTAGCGGGGGCCTACAATGAGCAGTTCTTC. Residues: CASSEEVAGAYNEQFF.